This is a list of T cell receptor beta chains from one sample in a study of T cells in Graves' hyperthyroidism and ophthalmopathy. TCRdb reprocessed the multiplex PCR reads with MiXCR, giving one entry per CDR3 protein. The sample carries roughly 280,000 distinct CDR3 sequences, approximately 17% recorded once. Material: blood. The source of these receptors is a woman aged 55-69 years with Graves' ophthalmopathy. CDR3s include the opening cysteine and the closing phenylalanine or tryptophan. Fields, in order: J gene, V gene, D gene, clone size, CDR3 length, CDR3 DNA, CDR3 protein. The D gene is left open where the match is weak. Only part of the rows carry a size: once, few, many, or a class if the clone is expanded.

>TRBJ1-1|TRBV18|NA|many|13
TGTGCCAGCTCAGGACAGTCGAACACTGAAGCTTTCTTT
CASSGQSNTEAFF
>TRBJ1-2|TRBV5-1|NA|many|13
TGCGCCAGCAGCTTGGCGGGGGATGATGGCTACACCTTC
CASSLAGDDGYTF
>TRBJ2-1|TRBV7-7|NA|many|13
TGTGCTAGCAGCCAGGGGACTACCAATGAGCAGTTCTTC
CASSQGTTNEQFF
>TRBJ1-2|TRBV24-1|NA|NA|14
TGTGCCACCAGTGATTCCACCGGGTTCGAGGGCTACACCTTC
CATSDSTGFEGYTF
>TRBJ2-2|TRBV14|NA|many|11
TGTGCCAGCGGACACACCGGGGAGCTGTTTTTT
CASGHTGELFF
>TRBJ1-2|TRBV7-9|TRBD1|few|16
TGTGCCAGCAGCTTATTAGGGGGGACAGGGGCAAAAGGCTACACCTTC
CASSLLGGTGAKGYTF
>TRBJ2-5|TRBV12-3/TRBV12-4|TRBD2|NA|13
TGTGCCAGCAGTCCAATCGGGGGGGTGACCCAGTACTTC
CASSPIGGVTQYF
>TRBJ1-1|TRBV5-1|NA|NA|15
TGCGCCAGCGGCTACCTCCGACGAGAGAACACTGAAGCTTTCTTT
CASGYLRRENTEAFF
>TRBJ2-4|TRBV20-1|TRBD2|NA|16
TGCAGTGCTAGTCAGCTGGGAGGGCGGGCCAAAAACATTCAGTACTTC
CSASQLGGRAKNIQYF
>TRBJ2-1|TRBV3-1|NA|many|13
TGTGCCAGCAGCCATCGACAAGAGAATGAGCAGTTCTTC
CASSHRQENEQFF
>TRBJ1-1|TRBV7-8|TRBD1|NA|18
TGTGCCAGCAGCCCCCGGACAGGGGGCGAATTGGTGAACACTGAAGCTTTCTTT
CASSPRTGGELVNTEAFF
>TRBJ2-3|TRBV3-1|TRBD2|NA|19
TGTGCCAGCAGCCAAAAAGGGACTAGCGGAGGGGGGCGCACAGATACGCAGTATTTT
CASSQKGTSGGGRTDTQYF
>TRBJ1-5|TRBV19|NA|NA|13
TGTGCCAGTAGTGACCTTAGCAATCAGCCCCAGCATTTT
CASSDLSNQPQHF
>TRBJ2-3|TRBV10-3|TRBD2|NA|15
TGTGCCATCAGAACTAGCGGGGGGCCCCCAGATACGCAGTATTTT
CAIRTSGGPPDTQYF
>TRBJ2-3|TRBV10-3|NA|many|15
TGTGCCATCAGTGAGTCGGGCGGAACCACAGATACGCAGTATTTT
CAISESGGTTDTQYF
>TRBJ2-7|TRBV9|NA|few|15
TGTGCCAGCAGCGTAGGGTACGACGGGGCCTACGAGCAGTACTTC
CASSVGYDGAYEQYF
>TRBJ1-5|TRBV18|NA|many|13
TGTGCCAGCTCAAAGGAGGGTGGCCAGCCCCAGCATTTT
CASSKEGGQPQHF
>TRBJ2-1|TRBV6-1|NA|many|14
TGTGCCAGCAGTCTAGGGACGGGCGTGGATGAGCAGTTCTTC
CASSLGTGVDEQFF
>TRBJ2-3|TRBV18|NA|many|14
TGTGCCAGCTCACCACCAGCGGTCACAGATACGCAGTATTTT
CASSPPAVTDTQYF